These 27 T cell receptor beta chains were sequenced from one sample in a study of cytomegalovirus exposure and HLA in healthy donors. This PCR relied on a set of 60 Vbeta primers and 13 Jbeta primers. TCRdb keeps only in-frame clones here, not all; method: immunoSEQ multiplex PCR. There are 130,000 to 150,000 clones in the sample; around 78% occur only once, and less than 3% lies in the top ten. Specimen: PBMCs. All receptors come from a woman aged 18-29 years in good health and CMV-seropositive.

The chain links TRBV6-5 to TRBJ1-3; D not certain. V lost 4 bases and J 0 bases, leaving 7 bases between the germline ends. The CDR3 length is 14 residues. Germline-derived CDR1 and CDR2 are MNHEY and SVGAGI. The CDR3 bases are TGTGCCAGCAGTTTGGGGAGCTCTGGAAACACCATATATTTT. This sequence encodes CASSLGSSGNTIYF.

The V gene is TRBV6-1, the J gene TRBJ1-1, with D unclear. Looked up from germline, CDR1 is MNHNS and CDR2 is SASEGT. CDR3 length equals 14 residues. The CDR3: CASRSINQNTEAFF. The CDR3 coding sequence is TGTGCATCGCGGAGTATAAACCAGAACACTGAAGCTTTCTTT.

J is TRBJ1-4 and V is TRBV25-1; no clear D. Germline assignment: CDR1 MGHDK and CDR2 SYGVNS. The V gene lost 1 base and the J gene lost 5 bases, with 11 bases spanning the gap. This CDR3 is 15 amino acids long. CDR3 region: CASSESVSGNEKLFF. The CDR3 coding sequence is TGTGCCAGCAGTGAATCAGTGAGCGGGAATGAAAAACTGTTTTTT.

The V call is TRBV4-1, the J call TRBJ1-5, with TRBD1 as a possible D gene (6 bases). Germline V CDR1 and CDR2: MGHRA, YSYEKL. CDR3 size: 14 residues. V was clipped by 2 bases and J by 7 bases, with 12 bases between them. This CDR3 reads CASSQIVQGQPQHF. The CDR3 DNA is TGCGCCAGCAGCCAAATAGTCCAGGGGCAGCCCCAGCATTTT.

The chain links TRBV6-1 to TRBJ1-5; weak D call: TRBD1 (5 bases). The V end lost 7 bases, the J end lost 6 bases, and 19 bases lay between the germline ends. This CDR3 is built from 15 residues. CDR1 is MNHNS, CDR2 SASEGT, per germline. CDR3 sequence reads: CASTNGGGGAQPQHF. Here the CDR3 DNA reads TGTGCCAGCACCAATGGGGGGGGAGGAGCTCAGCCCCAGCATTTT.

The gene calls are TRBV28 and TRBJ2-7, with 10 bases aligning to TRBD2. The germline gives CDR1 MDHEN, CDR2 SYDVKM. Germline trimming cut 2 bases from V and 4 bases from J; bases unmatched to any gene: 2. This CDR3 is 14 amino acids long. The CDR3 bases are TGTGCCAGCAGTTTAGAGCGGGGGGGTTACGAGCAGTACTTC. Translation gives CASSLERGGYEQYF.

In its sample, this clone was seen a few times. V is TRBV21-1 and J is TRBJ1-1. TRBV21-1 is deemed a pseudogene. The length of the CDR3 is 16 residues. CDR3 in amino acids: CASSKGPKRVNTEAFF. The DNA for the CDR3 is TGTGCCAGCAGCAAAGGTCCTAAGAGGGTAAACACTGAAGCTTTCTTT.

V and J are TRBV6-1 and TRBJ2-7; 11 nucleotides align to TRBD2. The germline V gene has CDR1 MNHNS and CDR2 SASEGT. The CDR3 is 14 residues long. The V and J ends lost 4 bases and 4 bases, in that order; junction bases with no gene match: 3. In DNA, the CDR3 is TGTGCCAGCAGTGTAGCGGGGGGGAAGTACGAGCAGTACTTC. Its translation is CASSVAGGKYEQYF.

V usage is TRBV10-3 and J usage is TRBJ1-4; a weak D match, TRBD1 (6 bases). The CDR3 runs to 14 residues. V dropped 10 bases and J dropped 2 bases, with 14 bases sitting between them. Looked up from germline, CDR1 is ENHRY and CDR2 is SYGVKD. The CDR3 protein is CATTPTGTNEKLFF. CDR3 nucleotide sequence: TGTGCCACAACCCCTACAGGGACTAATGAAAAACTGTTTTTT.

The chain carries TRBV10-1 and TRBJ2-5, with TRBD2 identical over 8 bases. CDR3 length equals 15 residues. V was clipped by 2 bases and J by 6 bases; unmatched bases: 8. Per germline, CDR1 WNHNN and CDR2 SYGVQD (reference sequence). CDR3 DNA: TGCGCCAGCAGTGAGGCGGGGGGCCAGGTGCAGACCCAGTACTTC. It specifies CASSEAGGQVQTQYF.

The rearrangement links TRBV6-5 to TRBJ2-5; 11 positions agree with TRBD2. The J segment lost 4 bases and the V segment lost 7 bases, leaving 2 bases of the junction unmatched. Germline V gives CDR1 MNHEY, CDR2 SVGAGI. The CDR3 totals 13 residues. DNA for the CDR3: TGTGCCAGCACCCTAGCGGGGGGAGAGACCCAGTACTTC. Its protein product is CASTLAGGETQYF.

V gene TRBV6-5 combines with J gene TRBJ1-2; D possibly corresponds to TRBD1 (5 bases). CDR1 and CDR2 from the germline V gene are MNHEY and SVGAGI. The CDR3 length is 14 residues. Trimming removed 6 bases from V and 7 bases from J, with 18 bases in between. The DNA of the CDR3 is TGTGCCAGCAGCCAGCCAGCAGGGTACTTTGGCTACACCTTC. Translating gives CASSQPAGYFGYTF.

The CDR3 region has the DNA TGTGCCAGCAGTTCCAGACAGGGTACCGCCTATGGCTACACCTTC. It translates to CASSSRQGTAYGYTF. The J gene is TRBJ1-2, the V gene TRBV27; 7 bases are shared with TRBD1. Germline loops: CDR1 MNHEY, CDR2 SMNVEV (reference sequence). V dropped 4 bases and J dropped 4; count of bases not matched to a gene: 9. The CDR3 covers 15 residues.

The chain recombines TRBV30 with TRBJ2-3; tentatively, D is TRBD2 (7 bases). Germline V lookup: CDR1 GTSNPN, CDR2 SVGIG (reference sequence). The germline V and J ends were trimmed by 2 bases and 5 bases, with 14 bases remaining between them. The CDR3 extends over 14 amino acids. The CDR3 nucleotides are TGTGCCTGGAGTAGTGGGGGGGCCAGAGATACGCAGTATTTT. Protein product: CAWSSGGARDTQYF.

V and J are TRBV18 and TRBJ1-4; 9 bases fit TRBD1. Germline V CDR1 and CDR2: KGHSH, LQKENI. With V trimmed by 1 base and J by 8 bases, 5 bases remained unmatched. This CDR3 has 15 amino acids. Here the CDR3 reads CASSPLGQGGEKLFF. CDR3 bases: TGTGCCAGCTCACCACTGGGACAGGGTGGCGAAAAACTGTTTTTT.

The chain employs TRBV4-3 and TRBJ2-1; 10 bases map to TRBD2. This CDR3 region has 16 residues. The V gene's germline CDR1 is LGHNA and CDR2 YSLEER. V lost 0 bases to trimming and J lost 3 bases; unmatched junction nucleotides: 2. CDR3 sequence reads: CASSQDSSGGYNEQFF. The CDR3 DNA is TGCGCCAGCAGCCAAGATTCTAGCGGGGGCTACAATGAGCAGTTCTTC.

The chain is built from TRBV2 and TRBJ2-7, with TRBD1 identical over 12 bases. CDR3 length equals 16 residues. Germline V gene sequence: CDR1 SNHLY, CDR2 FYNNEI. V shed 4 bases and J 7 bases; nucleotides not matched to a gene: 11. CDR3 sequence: CASSADEGQGAWEQYF. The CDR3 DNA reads TGTGCCAGCAGTGCCGATGAGGGACAGGGGGCCTGGGAGCAGTACTTC. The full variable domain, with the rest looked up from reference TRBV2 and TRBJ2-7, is EPEVTQTPSHQVTQMGQEVILRCVPISNHLYFYWYRQILGQKVEFLVSFYNNEISEKSEIFDDQFSVERPDGSNFTLKIRSTKLEDSAMYFCASSADEGQGAWEQYFGPGTRLTVT.

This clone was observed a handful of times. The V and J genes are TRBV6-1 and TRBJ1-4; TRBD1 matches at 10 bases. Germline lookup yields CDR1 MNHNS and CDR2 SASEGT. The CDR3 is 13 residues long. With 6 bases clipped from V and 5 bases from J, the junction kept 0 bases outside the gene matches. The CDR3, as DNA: TGTGCCAGCAGGACAGGGGGCAATGAAAAACTGTTTTTT. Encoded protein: CASRTGGNEKLFF.

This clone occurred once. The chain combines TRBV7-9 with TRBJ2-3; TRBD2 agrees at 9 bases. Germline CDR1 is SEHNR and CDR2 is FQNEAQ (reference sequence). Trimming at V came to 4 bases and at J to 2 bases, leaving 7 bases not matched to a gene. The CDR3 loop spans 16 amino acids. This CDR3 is CASSSSTSGVTDTQYF. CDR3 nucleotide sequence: TGTGCCAGCAGCTCTTCGACTAGCGGTGTCACAGATACGCAGTATTTT.

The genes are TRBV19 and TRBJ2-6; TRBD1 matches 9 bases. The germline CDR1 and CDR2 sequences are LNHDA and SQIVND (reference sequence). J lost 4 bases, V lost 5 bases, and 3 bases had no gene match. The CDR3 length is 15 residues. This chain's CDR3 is CASSAQGAGANVLTF. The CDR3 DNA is TGTGCCAGTAGTGCACAGGGGGCCGGGGCCAACGTCCTGACTTTC. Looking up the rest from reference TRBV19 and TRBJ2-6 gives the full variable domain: DGGITQSPKYLFRKEGQNVTLSCEQNLNHDAMYWYRQDPGQGLRLIYYSQIVNDFQKGDIAEGYSVSREKKESFPLTVTSAQKNPTAFYLCASSAQGAGANVLTFGAGSRLTVL.

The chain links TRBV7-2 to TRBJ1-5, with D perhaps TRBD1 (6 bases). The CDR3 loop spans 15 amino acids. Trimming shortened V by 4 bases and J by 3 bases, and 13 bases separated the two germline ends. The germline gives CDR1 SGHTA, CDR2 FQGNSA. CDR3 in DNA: TGTGCCAGCAGCTCGCGGACAGTCCTCAATCAGCCCCAGCATTTT. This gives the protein CASSSRTVLNQPQHF.

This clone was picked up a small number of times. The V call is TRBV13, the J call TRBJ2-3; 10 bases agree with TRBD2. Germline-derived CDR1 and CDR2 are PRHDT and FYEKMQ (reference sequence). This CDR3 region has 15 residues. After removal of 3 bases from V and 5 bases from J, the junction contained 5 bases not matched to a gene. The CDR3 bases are TGTGCCAGCAGCTTCCGGACTAGCGGTGGAGATACGCAGTATTTT. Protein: CASSFRTSGGDTQYF.

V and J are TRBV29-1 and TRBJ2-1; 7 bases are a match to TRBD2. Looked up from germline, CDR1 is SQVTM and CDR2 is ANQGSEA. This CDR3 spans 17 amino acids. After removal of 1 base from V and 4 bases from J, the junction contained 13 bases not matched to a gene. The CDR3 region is CSVEAPISGPTYNEQFF. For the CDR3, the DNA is TGCAGCGTTGAAGCCCCCATTAGCGGGCCCACTTACAATGAGCAGTTCTTC.

Written as DNA, the CDR3 is TGTGCCTGGAGTGTAGCGGCAGACGGGGGTTATGGCTACACCTTC. It specifies CAWSVAADGGYGYTF. The chain is built from TRBV30 and TRBJ1-2, with D tentatively TRBD1 (5 bases). The CDR3 covers 15 residues. Germline-derived CDR1 and CDR2 are GTSNPN and SVGIG (reference sequence). Trimming removed 0 bases from V and 5 bases from J, with 16 bases in between. The full variable domain, its missing parts supplied by reference TRBV30 and TRBJ1-2, is SQTIHQWPATLVQPVGSPLSLECTVEGTSNPNLYWYRQAAGRGLQLLFYSVGIGQISSEVPQNLSASRPQDRQFILSSKKLLLSDSGFYLCAWSVAADGGYGYTFGSGTRLTVV.

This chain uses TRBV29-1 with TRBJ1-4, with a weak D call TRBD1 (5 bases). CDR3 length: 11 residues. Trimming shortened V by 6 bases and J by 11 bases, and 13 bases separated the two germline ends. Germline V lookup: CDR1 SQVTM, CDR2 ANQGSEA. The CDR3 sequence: CSVRAGVKLFF. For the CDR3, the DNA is TGCAGCGTGAGGGCGGGGGTGAAACTGTTTTTT.

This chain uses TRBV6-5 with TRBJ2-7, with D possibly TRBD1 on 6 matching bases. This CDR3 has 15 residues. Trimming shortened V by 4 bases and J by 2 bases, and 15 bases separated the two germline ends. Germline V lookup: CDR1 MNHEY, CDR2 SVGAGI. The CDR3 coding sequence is TGTGCCAGCAGTTCCAAAAGACAGGCTACCTACGAGCAGTACTTC. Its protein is CASSSKRQATYEQYF.

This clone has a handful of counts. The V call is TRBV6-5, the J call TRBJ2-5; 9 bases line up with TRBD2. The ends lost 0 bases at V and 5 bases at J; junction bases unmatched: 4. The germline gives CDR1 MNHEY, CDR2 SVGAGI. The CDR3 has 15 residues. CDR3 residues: CASSYSRGGQETQYF. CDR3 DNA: TGTGCCAGCAGTTACTCGCGGGGGGGCCAGGAGACCCAGTACTTC.